The 27 T cell receptor beta chains below come from one sample, sequenced in a study of beta chain features in type 1 diabetes. The study, taken as a whole, reports: Within each of all four CD4+ subsets, Type 1 diabetes patients had TCRB CDR3s that were moderately but significantly shorter.

Expressed TCRB transcripts were sequenced because the isolated RNA had all been reverse transcribed beforehand. Produced via immunoSEQ multiplex PCR; TCRdb's table is partial and in-frame only. This sample has over 150,000 clones; 7.8% occur once, and the top ten carry approximately 0.93%. These receptors are not linked to any known antigen. The source material was central memory CD4+ T cells from blood. The receptors were sampled from a woman aged 40 to 49 with type 1 diabetes.

This clone was seen more than once but under ten times. The chain employs TRBV5-1 and TRBJ2-1, with 7 positions matching TRBD2. Germline CDR1 is SGHRS and CDR2 is YFSETQ. This CDR3 is 13 amino acids long. V trimming: 3 bases; J trimming: 10 bases; junction bases outside the gene matches: 7. The CDR3 DNA reads TGCGCCAGCAGCTCCCGCCCGGGACTAGAGCAGTTCTTC. Translation gives CASSSRPGLEQFF.

This clone has a handful of counts. V is TRBV28 and J is TRBJ2-3; a weak D match, TRBD2 (6 bases). V lost 5 bases to trimming and J lost 6 bases, with 18 bases between them. This CDR3 is built from 15 residues. Germline V lookup: CDR1 MDHEN, CDR2 SYDVKM. The CDR3 protein is CASSPAGLRGDTQYF. For the CDR3, the DNA is TGTGCCAGCAGTCCTGCCGGGCTCCGGGGGGATACGCAGTATTTT.

This clone was picked up a small number of times. The chain carries TRBV7-9 and TRBJ2-3, with D possibly TRBD2 on 6 matching bases. Trimming cost V 4 bases and J 8 bases, with 22 bases left between them. The CDR3 extends over 16 amino acids. CDR1 is SEHNR, CDR2 FQNEAQ, per germline (reference sequence). The CDR3 DNA follows: TGTGCCAGCAGCTCCCCCCCCGGGACTGCTAGGGGTACGCAGTATTTT. It is translated as CASSSPPGTARGTQYF.

V usage is TRBV28 and J usage is TRBJ1-5; tentatively, D is TRBD1 (5 bases). CDR1 MDHEN and CDR2 SYDVKM come from the germline V gene. The CDR3 is made up of 13 amino acids. Trimming removed 6 bases at V and 11 bases at J, with 17 bases between. CDR3 loop: CASSPVPRRAQHF. Here the CDR3 DNA reads TGTGCCAGCAGCCCAGTCCCTCGCAGGGCCCAGCATTTT. Together with reference TRBV28 and TRBJ1-5, the CDR3 gives the full variable domain: DVKVTQSSRYLVKRTGEKVFLECVQDMDHENMFWYRQDPGLGLRLIYFSYDVKMKEKGDIPEGYSVSREKKERFSLILESASTNQTSMYLCASSPVPRRAQHFGDGTRLSIL.

This clone was recorded a few times. This chain connects TRBV29-1 to TRBJ2-3; 8 bases match TRBD1. The CDR3 is made up of 15 amino acids. Germline V CDR1 and CDR2: SQVTM, ANQGSEA. Germline trimming cut 2 bases from V and 4 bases from J; bases unmatched to any gene: 8. CDR3 nucleotides: TGCAGCGTTGAACCCCACTCAGGGGGCGCAGATACGCAGTATTTT. Translation gives CSVEPHSGGADTQYF.

The chain employs TRBV4-2 and TRBJ2-5; perhaps TRBD1 as D (6 bases). V was shortened by 0 bases and J by 4 bases, with 15 bases between the two germline ends. From germline, CDR1 is LGHNA and CDR2 YNFKEQ. The CDR3 contains 16 residues. The CDR3 is CASSQEELGRGETQYF. The CDR3 nucleotides read TGTGCCAGCAGCCAAGAAGAGCTAGGCAGGGGAGAGACCCAGTACTTC.

The V gene is TRBV6-5, the J gene TRBJ2-7; D might be TRBD2 (6 bases). CDR1 and CDR2 (germline): MNHEY, SVGAGI. Trimming removed 1 base from V and 1 base from J, with 11 bases in between. This CDR3 is built from 15 residues. CDR3 protein: CASSYYNGGSYEQYF. For the CDR3, the DNA is TGTGCCAGCAGTTACTATAATGGGGGGTCCTACGAGCAGTACTTC.

This clone was detected many times. V is TRBV29-1 and J is TRBJ2-1; TRBD2 aligns across 7 bases. The CDR3 runs to 13 residues. V shed 4 bases, J shed 8 bases, and the junction held 8 bases outside the gene matches. From germline, CDR1 is SQVTM and CDR2 ANQGSEA. The CDR3 is CSVVATSTDEQFF. In DNA, the CDR3 is TGCAGCGTTGTCGCGACTAGCACAGATGAGCAGTTCTTC.

The J gene is TRBJ2-7, the V gene TRBV10-3; TRBD1 matches 9 bases. This CDR3 has 14 amino acids. V lost 5 bases and J lost 7; bases outside the gene matches: 9. Germline loops: CDR1 ENHRY, CDR2 SYGVKD. CDR3 DNA: TGTGCCATCAGTTCGACAGGGGGACCAGGAGAGCAGTACTTC. Its protein is CAISSTGGPGEQYF.

The chain has TRBV2 and TRBJ1-1, with a weak D call TRBD1 (6 bases). Trimming pared 5 bases from V and 0 bases from J, leaving 10 bases between. The CDR3 is 14 amino acids. Germline V gene data show CDR1 as SNHLY and CDR2 as FYNNEI. This chain's CDR3 is CASSHRVLNTEAFF. The CDR3 DNA sequence: TGTGCCAGCAGTCACAGGGTCCTGAACACTGAAGCTTTCTTT.

This clone was recorded a few times. The chain joins TRBV7-2 to TRBJ2-1; 10 nucleotides match TRBD2. In germline, CDR1 is SGHTA, CDR2 FQGNSA. This CDR3 has 15 residues. J lost 7 bases, V lost 3 bases, and 6 bases had no gene match. The CDR3 is CASSFSGGKGNEQFF. The CDR3 DNA is TGTGCCAGCAGCTTTAGCGGGGGGAAAGGTAATGAGCAGTTCTTC.

This CDR3 reads CASSLGAVGQPQHF. CDR3 bases: TGTGCCAGCAGCTTAGGTGCGGTAGGTCAGCCCCAGCATTTT. The rearrangement uses TRBV7-6 and TRBJ1-5; D is undetermined. Germline V CDR1 and CDR2: SGHVS, FNYEAQ. This CDR3 contains 14 residues. V was clipped by 1 base and J by 6 bases, with 10 bases between them. The variable domain in full, completed from reference TRBV7-6 and TRBJ1-5, reads GAGVSQSPRYKVTKRGQDVALRCDPISGHVSLYWYRQALGQGPEFLTYFNYEAQQDKSGLPNDRFSAERPEGSISTLTIQRTEQRDSAMYRCASSLGAVGQPQHFGDGTRLSIL.

This chain connects TRBV7-9 to TRBJ1-1; D is undetermined. Per germline, CDR1 SEHNR and CDR2 FQNEAQ (reference sequence). Trimming left V 4 bases short and J 10 bases short, with 13 bases between. The CDR3 totals 12 residues. The chain's CDR3 is CASSYSRDGAFF. CDR3 DNA: TGTGCCAGCAGCTACTCCCGGGATGGAGCTTTCTTT.

This clone occurred a few times. V usage is TRBV28 and J usage is TRBJ2-1; 9 bases map to TRBD2. With V trimmed by 5 bases and J by 5 bases, 7 bases remained unmatched. This CDR3 has 15 residues. The germline CDR1 and CDR2 sequences are MDHEN and SYDVKM. CDR3 amino acids: CASSRGSGGHNEQFF. In nucleotides, the CDR3 is TGTGCCAGCAGTCGTGGTAGCGGGGGCCACAATGAGCAGTTCTTC.

This clone was seen a handful of times. The chain combines TRBV9 with TRBJ1-4; D is unclear. Deletions cut 3 bases from V and 5 bases from J, with 17 bases between. CDR3 size: 16 residues. Germline V gives CDR1 SGDLS, CDR2 YYNGEE. CDR3 residues: CASSERLAGENEKLFF. CDR3 coding DNA: TGTGCCAGCAGCGAACGGCTTGCTGGGGAGAATGAAAAACTGTTTTTT. The full variable domain, with the rest looked up from reference TRBV9 and TRBJ1-4, is DSGVTQTPKHLITATGQRVTLRCSPRSGDLSVYWYQQSLDQGLQFLIQYYNGEERAKGNILERFSAQQFPDLHSELNLSSLELGDSALYFCASSERLAGENEKLFFGSGTQLSVL.

Only a few counts were recorded for this clone. V usage is TRBV4-2 and J usage is TRBJ2-1; a weak D match, TRBD1 (8 bases). CDR3 length equals 16 residues. Deletions cut 1 base from V and 4 bases from J, with 14 bases between. Per germline, CDR1 LGHNA and CDR2 YNFKEQ. This chain's CDR3 is CASSQAAGQDYNEQFF. CDR3 coding DNA: TGTGCCAGCAGCCAAGCAGCGGGACAGGATTACAATGAGCAGTTCTTC.

This clone was detected only a few times. The chain employs TRBV7-9 and TRBJ2-7, with 11 bases that match TRBD1. The CDR3 is 15 residues long. V gave up 6 bases and J gave up 7 bases; unmatched junction bases: 11. CDR1 SEHNR and CDR2 FQNEAQ come from the germline V gene (reference sequence). CDR3 bases: TGTGCCAGCAGGAAAAGTCGGACAGGGGGCGGTGAGCAGTACTTC. The encoded protein is CASRKSRTGGGEQYF.

This clone has a handful of counts. V is TRBV7-2 and J is TRBJ2-3; TRBD1 aligns across 8 bases. With V trimmed by 4 bases and J by 5 bases, 8 bases remained unmatched. The CDR3 spans 15 residues. Germline loops: CDR1 SGHTA, CDR2 FQGNSA. CDR3 DNA: TGTGCCAGCAGCTCCTACGGACAGGGCATAGATACGCAGTATTTT. It yields the protein CASSSYGQGIDTQYF.

This clone was seen a handful of times. The chain is built from TRBV28 and TRBJ2-7; the D is unclear. The length of the CDR3 is 12 residues. Trimming took off 7 bases at V and 0 bases at J, with 7 bases between the two ends. Germline V CDR1 and CDR2: MDHEN, SYDVKM. This chain's CDR3 is CASISSSYEQYF. In nucleotides, the CDR3 is TGTGCCAGCATTTCGAGCTCCTACGAGCAGTACTTC.

The chain employs TRBV28 and TRBJ2-1; TRBD2 agrees at 9 bases. CDR3 length: 15 amino acids. The germline V gene encodes CDR1 MDHEN and CDR2 SYDVKM. V trimming: 3 bases; J trimming: 8 bases; junction bases outside the gene matches: 8. The CDR3 region has the DNA TGTGCCAGCAGTTTTGCTAGCGGGGCAGGTGATGAGCAGTTCTTC. Residues: CASSFASGAGDEQFF.

The chain combines TRBV28 with TRBJ2-7, with TRBD1 matching over 9 bases. Germline loops: CDR1 MDHEN, CDR2 SYDVKM. The CDR3 sequence is 14 residues long. V dropped 6 bases and J dropped 5; count of bases not matched to a gene: 8. The CDR3 loop reads CASRPRTGGDEQYF. The CDR3 DNA reads TGTGCCAGCAGACCACGTACAGGGGGCGACGAGCAGTACTTC.

There are many counts of this clone. The CDR3 reads CASSAGGDLREQYF. The CDR3 DNA reads as TGTGCCAGCAGCGCCGGGGGGGATTTGCGGGAGCAGTACTTC. The chain is built from TRBV6-6 and TRBJ2-7; 8 bases line up with TRBD2. CDR3 length: 14 amino acids. Germline V gene sequence: CDR1 MNHNY, CDR2 SVGAGI (reference sequence). V gave up 6 bases and J gave up 7 bases; unmatched junction bases: 11.

In its sample, this clone was seen a few times. The chain employs TRBV7-3 and TRBJ1-6, with 11 bases fitting TRBD1. V gave up 5 bases and J gave up 10 bases; unmatched junction bases: 7. Germline CDR1 reads SGHTA; CDR2 reads FQGTGA. The CDR3 is 15 amino acids. CDR3 nucleotide sequence: TGTGCCAGCAGCGAGGACAGGGGGCTAATCTCACCCCTCCACTTT. This encodes CASSEDRGLISPLHF.

The sample holds a few counts of this clone. The chain employs TRBV5-1 and TRBJ1-2; 8 positions match TRBD1. CDR1 and CDR2 from the germline V gene are SGHRS and YFSETQ. V shed 4 bases, J shed 4 bases, and the junction held 3 bases outside the gene matches. The CDR3 extends over 13 amino acids. The CDR3 DNA follows: TGCGCCAGCAGCCACGGACAGGGCTATGGCTACACCTTC. The encoded protein is CASSHGQGYGYTF.

In this sample, this clone turned up a few times. The chain uses TRBV7-2 and TRBJ1-2; D is undetermined. The CDR3 covers 11 residues. The germline V gene has CDR1 SGHTA and CDR2 FQGNSA. The ends were cut back, 4 bases at V and 8 bases at J, with 8 bases in the middle. The CDR3 DNA is TGTGCCAGCAGCTCGAGGGTAGGCTACACCTTC. Protein product: CASSSRVGYTF.

There are a few counts of this clone. CDR3 nucleotide sequence: TGCAGTCCGACACTTACTACTGAAGCTTTCTTT. This gives the protein CSPTLTTEAFF. The V gene is TRBV20-1, the J gene TRBJ1-1; D ambiguous. The CDR3 covers 11 residues. The germline gives CDR1 DFQATT, CDR2 SNEGSKA (reference sequence). With 8 bases removed from V and 5 bases from J, the gap between germline ends came to 12 bases.

The chain carries TRBV28 and TRBJ2-3; 8 bases are shared with TRBD2. There are 14 residues in the CDR3. With V trimmed by 7 bases and J by 7 bases, 10 bases remained unmatched. Germline CDR1 MDHEN, CDR2 SYDVKM. The CDR3 sequence is CASTRGGPGNTQYF. CDR3 DNA sequence: TGTGCCAGCACCCGGGGGGGACCAGGGAATACGCAGTATTTT.